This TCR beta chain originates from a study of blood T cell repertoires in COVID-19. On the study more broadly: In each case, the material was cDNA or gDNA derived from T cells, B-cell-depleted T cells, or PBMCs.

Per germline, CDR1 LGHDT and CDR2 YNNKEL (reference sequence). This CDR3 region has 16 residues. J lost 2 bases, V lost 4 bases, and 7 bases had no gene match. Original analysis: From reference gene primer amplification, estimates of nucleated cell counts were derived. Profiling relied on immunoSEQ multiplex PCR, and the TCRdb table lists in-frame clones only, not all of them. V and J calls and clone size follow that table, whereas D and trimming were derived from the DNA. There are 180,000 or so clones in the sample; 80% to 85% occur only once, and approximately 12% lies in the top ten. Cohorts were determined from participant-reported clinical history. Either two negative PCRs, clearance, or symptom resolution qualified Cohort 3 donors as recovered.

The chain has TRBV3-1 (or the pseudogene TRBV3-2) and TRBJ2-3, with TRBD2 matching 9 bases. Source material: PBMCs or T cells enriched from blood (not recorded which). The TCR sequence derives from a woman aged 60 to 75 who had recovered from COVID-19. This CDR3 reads CASSRSAGGHTDTQYF. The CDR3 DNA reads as TGTGCCAGCAGCCGATCAGCGGGGGGTCACACAGATACGCAGTATTTT.